This entry features one T cell receptor (beta chain) sequence. The data belong to a study of T cell changes during pregnancy in multiple sclerosis. Produced via immunoSEQ multiplex PCR; TCRdb's table is partial and in-frame only. The sample consists of 70,000 to 100,000 clones, about 93% of them appearing once. The receptor's source is a female donor with multiple sclerosis, enrolled in a pregnancy study. The source material was peripheral blood, sampled in the first trimester of pregnancy.

CDR3 amino acids: CASSFSPRGSQYF. The DNA of the CDR3 is TGTGCCAGCAGCTTCTCGCCCCGAGGATCGCAGTATTTT. V and J are TRBV5-8 and TRBJ2-3; the D is unclear. V lost 2 bases and J lost 10, with 14 bases in between. This CDR3 region has 13 residues. The germline gives CDR1 SGHTS, CDR2 YDEGEE. Filled out from reference TRBV5-8 and TRBJ2-3, the complete variable domain reads EAGVTQSPTHLIKTRGQQATLRCSPISGHTSVYWYQQALGLGLQFLLWYDEGEERNRGNFPPRFSGRQFPNYSSELNVNALELEDSALYLCASSFSPRGSQYFGPGTRLTVL.